These T cell receptor beta chains were read from a single sample in a study of identical twins. Each CDR3 protein is one row after TCRdb ran MiXCR on the 5' RACE reads. Found here are around 490,000 distinct CDR3 sequences, approximately 20% of them singletons; the top ten hold around 0.48%. Separately, the same data were catalogued under a study of yellow fever vaccine responses in identical twins.

Material: CD4+ T cells sorted from blood. These TCRs come from a woman aged 18 to 35 in good health. Both conserved end residues are part of each CDR3. D genes are given only for firm matches. Rows give clone size only sometimes, using once, few, many, or a class for an expanded clone.

TRBV14,TRBJ2-5,-,-,19,TGTGCCAGCAGCCAAGATCGGCTAGCTCCCAGATGGGGAAAGGAGACCCAGTACTTC,CASSQDRLAPRWGKETQYF
TRBV2,TRBJ2-1,-,many,15,TGTGCCAGCAGTGAAGTCCTGACTAACTACAATGAGCAGTTCTTC,CASSEVLTNYNEQFF
TRBV5-1,TRBJ1-2,TRBD1,-,13,TGCGCCAGCAGTAGGACAGGGGAGTCGGGCTACACCTTC,CASSRTGESGYTF
TRBV29-1,TRBJ2-5,-,-,13,TGCAGCGTAAGCCAGAACTTCCAAGAGACCCAGTACTTC,CSVSQNFQETQYF
TRBV3-1,TRBJ2-1,TRBD2,-,14,TGTGCCAGCAGTCCCGGACTAGCGGGAGATGGGCAGTTCTTC,CASSPGLAGDGQFF
TRBV5-5,TRBJ2-4,TRBD2,few,17,TGTGCCAGCAGCTTGTTGTTGTCTAGCGGGGCCAAAAACATTCAGTACTTC,CASSLLLSSGAKNIQYF
TRBV7-3,TRBJ2-5,-,-,17,TGTGCCAGCAGCTTAACGAGGGACGTCCCGCCTGAGGAGACCCAGTACTTC,CASSLTRDVPPEETQYF
TRBV5-1,TRBJ2-2,-,few,16,TGCGCCAGCAGCTTGGCTTCACAGGACAGCGGCGGGGAGCTGTTTTTT,CASSLASQDSGGELFF
TRBV11-2,TRBJ2-1,TRBD2,-,16,TGTGCCAGCAGCTTAGTTTTCTCTAGCGGGGGGCCTGAGCAGTTCTTC,CASSLVFSSGGPEQFF
TRBV11-2,TRBJ2-7,TRBD1,-,15,TGTGCCAGCAGCTCCCCAGGACAGGGGGCCTACGAGCAGTACTTC,CASSSPGQGAYEQYF
TRBV12-3/TRBV12-4,TRBJ2-7,TRBD2,few,15,TGTGCCAGCAGTCAACTAGCGGGACTCTCCTACGAGCAGTACTTC,CASSQLAGLSYEQYF
TRBV12-3/TRBV12-4,TRBJ2-3,TRBD2,-,17,TGTGCCAGCAGTTTGGGCCTACGCAGCGGGAGGTCAGATACGCAGTATTTT,CASSLGLRSGRSDTQYF
TRBV4-2,TRBJ2-7,TRBD2,-,17,TGTGCCAGCACCCAAGATCCCGGGACTAGCGTTATCTCCGAGCAGTACTTC,CASTQDPGTSVISEQYF
TRBV6-1,TRBJ2-2,-,few,12,TGTGCCAGCAGGGAATGGGCCGGGGAGCTGTTTTTT,CASREWAGELFF
TRBV12-3/TRBV12-4,TRBJ2-1,-,-,12,TGTGCCAGCAGCCATAGTTGGAATGAGCAGTTCTTC,CASSHSWNEQFF
TRBV5-1,TRBJ2-1,-,few,15,TGCGCCAGCAGCTTCGGTCTAGGCCTCACCGATGAGCAGTTCTTC,CASSFGLGLTDEQFF
TRBV12-3/TRBV12-4,TRBJ2-2,TRBD1,-,16,TGTGCCAGCAGTTCCGGGACAGGATCGATCACCGGGGAGCTGTTTTTT,CASSSGTGSITGELFF
TRBV11-2,TRBJ1-3,-,-,15,TGTGCCAGCAGTCCAAGGGGCAACTTTGGAAACACCATATATTTT,CASSPRGNFGNTIYF
TRBV5-4,TRBJ2-5,TRBD2,-,15,TGTGCCAGCAGCTCGACCTTGGGACTAGTAGAGACCCAGTACTTC,CASSSTLGLVETQYF
TRBV4-1,TRBJ1-5,-,-,17,TGCGCCAGCAGCCAAGATCTGCAGGGAAGGCCCTATCAGCCCCAGCATTTT,CASSQDLQGRPYQPQHF
TRBV6-1,TRBJ2-3,TRBD2,few,16,TGTGCCAGCAGTCCCGGACTAGCGGGAGGGGATGATACGCAGTATTTT,CASSPGLAGGDDTQYF
TRBV10-3,TRBJ1-3,-,few,15,TGTGCCATCATCGAAGAGGTGTCGGCTGGAAACACCATATATTTT,CAIIEEVSAGNTIYF
TRBV20-1,TRBJ2-1,-,few,14,TGCAGTGCTAGCCTGTTGAGCTCCTACAATGAGCAGTTCTTC,CSASLLSSYNEQFF
TRBV10-3,TRBJ2-1,TRBD2,few,16,TGTGCCATCAGTGGGAAGGGGACTAGCGGATACAATGAGCAGTTCTTC,CAISGKGTSGYNEQFF
TRBV10-3,TRBJ1-1,-,-,14,TGTGCCATCAGTGCAGGTGATAAAAACACTGAAGCTTTCTTT,CAISAGDKNTEAFF
TRBV10-3,TRBJ2-2,TRBD2,-,14,TGTGCCATCAGGACTAGCACGAACACCGGGGAGCTGTTTTTT,CAIRTSTNTGELFF
TRBV7-9,TRBJ1-6,-,few,17,TGTGCCAGCAGCTTAGCGGGCAGGCCATCCGGGAATTCACCCCTCCACTTT,CASSLAGRPSGNSPLHF
TRBV7-2,TRBJ1-2,TRBD1,-,14,TGTGCCAGCAGCCCTGTCAGGGGGAACTATGGCTACACCTTC,CASSPVRGNYGYTF
TRBV5-1,TRBJ2-7,TRBD1,few,15,TGCGCCAGCAGCGGTGGGGGGACAGGGGACTACGAGCAGTACTTC,CASSGGGTGDYEQYF
TRBV9,TRBJ1-3,-,-,15,TGTGCCAGCAGCGTAGCTAATAGCTCTGGAAACACCATATATTTT,CASSVANSSGNTIYF
TRBV5-1,TRBJ2-3,-,few,14,TGCGCCAGCAGCTTGGGAGAAGGGTCGGATACGCAGTATTTT,CASSLGEGSDTQYF
TRBV6-1,TRBJ1-1,-,-,15,TGTGCCAGCCTCCTAGTGGGACGGATGAACACTGAAGCTTTCTTT,CASLLVGRMNTEAFF
TRBV4-2,TRBJ1-5,TRBD1,few,16,TGTGCCAGCAGCCAAGTTACAGGGGTTGGCAATCAGCCCCAGCATTTT,CASSQVTGVGNQPQHF
TRBV3-1,TRBJ2-5,-,-,13,TGTGCCAGCAGCCAAGAGGGCTTGGGGACCCAGTACTTC,CASSQEGLGTQYF
TRBV28,TRBJ1-2,TRBD1,few,14,TGTGCCAGCAGAACACAGCAGGGGGACTATGGCTACACCTTC,CASRTQQGDYGYTF
TRBV6-1,TRBJ2-3,-,few,12,TGTGCCAGCGAGAACTTGCCAGATACGCAGTATTTT,CASENLPDTQYF
TRBV7-9,TRBJ1-1,TRBD1,-,12,TGTGCCAGCAGCTTTCCGACAGGGTGGGCTTTCTTT,CASSFPTGWAFF
TRBV4-2,TRBJ2-1,-,few,15,TGTGCCAGCAGCCAAACTGGGGCACCCTACAATGAGCAGTTCTTC,CASSQTGAPYNEQFF
TRBV15,TRBJ2-2,TRBD2,once,14,TGTGCCACCAGCTTCGCGGGGGTTGCCGGGGAGCTGTTTTTT,CATSFAGVAGELFF
TRBV14,TRBJ1-2,-,-,12,TGTGCCAGCAGCCAAGATTTAAGTGGCTACACCTTC,CASSQDLSGYTF
TRBV29-1,TRBJ1-1,-,-,14,TGCAGCGTTGAATTGTGGGGGGCGGTCACTGAAGCTTTCTTT,CSVELWGAVTEAFF
TRBV27,TRBJ2-1,TRBD2,many,16,TGTGCCAGCAGTGGAACGCTAGCGGGGGCGGGTAATGAGCAGTTCTTC,CASSGTLAGAGNEQFF